These 25 T cell receptor beta chains came from one sample sequenced in a study of T cell responses to AZD1222 COVID-19 vaccine. The data were produced by immunoSEQ multiplex PCR, yet TCRdb's version contains in-frame clones alone and is incomplete. The sample has about 110,000 clones; nearly 90% are singletons. The material was peripheral blood, obtained on day 0 of AZD1222 vaccination. The source is an adult in good health.

V is TRBV5-1 and J is TRBJ1-3; D may be TRBD1 (5 bases). Deletions cut 0 bases from V and 0 bases from J, with 10 bases between. This CDR3 contains 16 residues. Germline CDR1 SGHRS, CDR2 YFSETQ. CDR3 protein: CASSLAGGVSGNTIYF. The CDR3 DNA is TGCGCCAGCAGCTTGGCCGGAGGGGTCTCTGGAAACACCATATATTTT.

The CDR3 nucleotides read TGTGCCAGCAGTGACAGGAGCTCCTATAATTCACCCCTCCACTTT. This sequence encodes CASSDRSSYNSPLHF. This chain links TRBV28 with TRBJ1-6; D is possibly TRBD1 (6 bases). This CDR3 is 15 amino acids long. The V gene lost 5 bases and the J gene lost 0 bases, with 8 bases spanning the gap. CDR1 is MDHEN and CDR2 is SYDVKM in the germline V gene.

This clone was found once. The chain links TRBV19 to TRBJ1-5; D gene unclear. With 8 bases removed from V and 3 bases from J, the gap between germline ends came to 20 bases. This CDR3 has 16 residues. Germline V lookup: CDR1 LNHDA, CDR2 SQIVND (reference sequence). CDR3 sequence reads: CASDQTGGSLNQPQHF. CDR3 DNA: TGTGCCAGTGACCAAACGGGTGGCAGCCTCAATCAGCCCCAGCATTTT.

The table lists this clone with a few counts. The V gene is TRBV7-9, the J gene TRBJ2-1, with D tentatively TRBD2 (6 bases). The CDR3 consists of 15 residues. Between the trimmed V and J ends, which lost 4 bases and 7 bases, there was a span of 17 bases. Germline CDR1 reads SEHNR; CDR2 reads FQNEAQ (reference sequence). CDR3 sequence: CASSWGTSYENEQFF. As DNA, the CDR3 is TGTGCCAGCAGCTGGGGCACTAGCTACGAGAATGAGCAGTTCTTC.

J is TRBJ2-7 and V is TRBV5-4; 10 positions agree with TRBD2. J lost 7 bases, V lost 4 bases, and 8 bases had no gene match. Per the germline V gene, CDR1 is SGHNT and CDR2 is YYREEE (reference sequence). This CDR3 region has 14 residues. The CDR3 nucleotides read TGTGCCAGCAGCCCTCTAGCGGGAGAGAGGGAGCAGTACTTC. Its translation: CASSPLAGEREQYF.

This chain links TRBV28 with TRBJ2-1; D perhaps matches TRBD2 (5 bases). CDR1 and CDR2 from the germline V gene are MDHEN and SYDVKM. This CDR3 has 19 amino acids. Trimming removed 4 bases at V and 6 bases at J, with 28 bases between. Here the CDR3 reads CASSSPAGRRSPRPNEQFF. The CDR3 DNA follows: TGTGCCAGCAGTTCCCCGGCGGGTAGAAGGAGTCCTAGGCCCAATGAGCAGTTCTTC.

This clone showed up just once. The J gene is TRBJ1-1, the V gene TRBV19; D not certain. Germline CDR1 is LNHDA and CDR2 is SQIVND (reference sequence). V gave up 5 bases and J gave up 2 bases, with 15 bases separating them. The length of the CDR3 is 15 residues. The CDR3 region is CASSVRLVGNTEAFF. The DNA for the CDR3 is TGTGCCAGTAGTGTCCGACTTGTGGGAAACACTGAAGCTTTCTTT.

The V call is TRBV9, the J call TRBJ2-1; D might be TRBD2 (6 bases). The CDR3 consists of 15 residues. The germline CDR1 and CDR2 sequences are SGDLS and YYNGEE. V lost 4 bases and J 2 bases, leaving 13 bases between the germline ends. CDR3 amino acids: CASSTGSITYNEQFF. The CDR3, as DNA: TGTGCCAGCAGCACCGGGAGTATCACCTACAATGAGCAGTTCTTC.

The chain employs TRBV28 and TRBJ1-1, with TRBD1 matching 9 bases. This CDR3 spans 14 amino acids. CDR1 is MDHEN, CDR2 SYDVKM, per germline. J lost 5 bases, V lost 6 bases, and 7 bases had no gene match. CDR3 bases: TGTGCCAGCAGCCTACAGGGGGCGCGAACTGAAGCTTTCTTT. Protein product: CASSLQGARTEAFF.

The chain is built from TRBV28 and TRBJ1-2; 9 bases are shared with TRBD1. Germline V gene sequence: CDR1 MDHEN, CDR2 SYDVKM. The junction had 8 bases not matched to a gene; V was cut back by 5 bases and J by 7 bases. This CDR3 contains 14 residues. This CDR3 reads CASSPDRGWRGYTF. For the CDR3, the DNA is TGTGCCAGCAGTCCGGACAGGGGTTGGCGTGGCTACACCTTC.

The rearrangement links TRBV5-1 to TRBJ2-2, with 8 bases matching TRBD2. Germline V gives CDR1 SGHRS, CDR2 YFSETQ. V lost 7 bases and J lost 4; bases outside the gene matches: 6. This CDR3 contains 14 residues. CDR3 DNA sequence: TGCGCCAGCTCGGGACTAGGGGCCACCGGGGAGCTGTTTTTT. It is translated as CASSGLGATGELFF. Full variable domain (remainder filled in from reference TRBV5-1 and TRBJ2-2): KAGVTQTPRYLIKTRGQQVTLSCSPISGHRSVSWYQQTPGQGLQFLFEYFSETQRNKGNFPGRFSGRQFSNSRSEMNVSTLELGDSALYLCASSGLGATGELFFGEGSRLTVL.

The chain recombines TRBV28 with TRBJ2-7; D may match TRBD1 or TRBD2 (5 bases each). The CDR3 is made up of 13 amino acids. Trimming left V 8 bases short and J 5 bases short, with 16 bases between. CDR1 is MDHEN and CDR2 is SYDVKM in the germline V gene. CDR3 nucleotide sequence: TGTGCCAGCGCAGCCGGGGCCGGGGACGAGCAGTACTTC. The encoded protein is CASAAGAGDEQYF. The complete variable domain, with remaining parts taken from reference TRBV28 and TRBJ2-7, reads DVKVTQSSRYLVKRTGEKVFLECVQDMDHENMFWYRQDPGLGLRLIYFSYDVKMKEKGDIPEGYSVSREKKERFSLILESASTNQTSMYLCASAAGAGDEQYFGPGTRLTVT.

The chain is built from TRBV4-1 and TRBJ2-7; D might be TRBD2 (6 bases). CDR3 length equals 14 residues. Per germline, CDR1 MGHRA and CDR2 YSYEKL. V gave up 4 bases and J gave up 3 bases, with 13 bases separating them. In DNA, the CDR3 is TGCGCCAGCAGCCTCCAACCGGGGGTCTACGAGCAGTACTTC. It yields the protein CASSLQPGVYEQYF.

As DNA, the CDR3 is TGTGCCAGCAGTTCCTCCCCGCGGGGGGGGTATGGCTACACCTTC. It encodes CASSSSPRGGYGYTF. This chain connects TRBV27 to TRBJ1-2, with a weak D call TRBD1 (5 bases). From germline, CDR1 is MNHEY and CDR2 SMNVEV (reference sequence). The V end was cut by 4 bases, the J end by 5 bases, with 17 bases between. The CDR3 contains 15 residues.

The chain carries TRBV14 and TRBJ1-2; D is undetermined. This CDR3 region has 13 residues. Germline CDR1 reads SGHDN; CDR2 reads FVKESK. Trimming removed 1 base at V and 13 bases at J, with 16 bases between. The CDR3 is CASSQVVAGSFTF. The DNA for the CDR3 is TGTGCCAGCAGCCAAGTGGTGGCAGGCTCCTTCACCTTC.

This sequence joins TRBV3-1 (or the pseudogene TRBV3-2) and TRBJ1-3; maybe TRBD1 (5 bases). The CDR3 length is 14 residues. V lost 4 bases and J lost 2, with 9 bases in between. The germline CDR1 and CDR2 sequences are LGHDT and YNNKEL (reference sequence). The CDR3 sequence: CASSLGTAGNTIYF. The DNA of the CDR3 is TGTGCCAGCAGCCTCGGGACTGCTGGAAACACCATATATTTT.

In its sample, this clone was seen once. The chain uses TRBV25-1 and TRBJ2-5, with TRBD2 matching 14 bases. Per germline, CDR1 MGHDK and CDR2 SYGVNS. After removal of 4 bases from V and 5 bases from J, the junction contained 9 bases not matched to a gene. The CDR3 is 17 residues long. The CDR3 DNA sequence: TGTGCCAGCAGTGCACGACTAGCGGGGGGGCCCGAGGAGACCCAGTACTTC. Protein product: CASSARLAGGPEETQYF.

V usage is TRBV5-1 and J usage is TRBJ1-1; 9 nucleotides match TRBD1. The CDR3 contains 17 residues. Germline V CDR1 and CDR2: SGHRS, YFSETQ. With V trimmed by 0 bases and J by 8 bases, 14 bases remained unmatched. CDR3 residues: CASSLELQGAIKAEAFF. Here the CDR3 DNA reads TGCGCCAGCAGCTTGGAGCTACAGGGGGCGATTAAGGCGGAAGCTTTCTTT.

The chain is built from TRBV19 and TRBJ1-1, with D hard to call. The V end lost 6 bases, the J end lost 5 bases, and 10 bases lay between the germline ends. The CDR3 has 12 amino acids. Germline-derived CDR1 and CDR2 are LNHDA and SQIVND (reference sequence). CDR3 protein: CASRFSTTEAFF. The CDR3 DNA is TGTGCCAGTAGGTTCTCGACGACTGAAGCTTTCTTT. The full variable domain, its missing parts supplied by reference TRBV19 and TRBJ1-1, is DGGITQSPKYLFRKEGQNVTLSCEQNLNHDAMYWYRQDPGQGLRLIYYSQIVNDFQKGDIAEGYSVSREKKESFPLTVTSAQKNPTAFYLCASRFSTTEAFFGQGTRLTVV.

The CDR3 is CASRAGTENSPLHF. In DNA, the CDR3 is TGTGCCAGCAGAGCCGGGACAGAAAATTCACCCCTCCACTTT. The rearrangement uses TRBV7-9 and TRBJ1-6, with TRBD1 identical over 7 bases. The V gene's germline CDR1 is SEHNR and CDR2 FQNEAQ (reference sequence). V shed 6 bases, J shed 7 bases, and the junction held 6 bases outside the gene matches. This CDR3 has 14 amino acids.

The rearrangement links TRBV6-6 to TRBJ1-5; TRBD1 agrees at 10 bases. The CDR3 loop spans 15 amino acids. Germline trimming cut 6 bases from V and 7 bases from J; bases unmatched to any gene: 9. The germline V gene encodes CDR1 MNHNY and CDR2 SVGAGI (reference sequence). The CDR3 bases are TGTGCCAGCAGCCAAGTCGGACAGGGGGTACAGCCCCAGCATTTT. This gives the protein CASSQVGQGVQPQHF.

This chain connects TRBV9 to TRBJ1-1, with a weak D call TRBD1 (5 bases). The CDR3 has 15 amino acids. CDR1 is SGDLS and CDR2 is YYNGEE in the germline V gene. V shed 0 bases and J shed 5 bases, with 14 bases lying between them. CDR3 sequence (DNA): TGTGCCAGCAGCGTAGCGTCGGGGGTCAGTACTGAAGCTTTCTTT. This codes for CASSVASGVSTEAFF.

The gene calls are TRBV18 and TRBJ1-2; D unclear. V shed 6 bases and J shed 2 bases, with 7 bases lying between them. CDR1 KGHSH and CDR2 LQKENI come from the germline V gene. The CDR3 runs to 12 residues. CDR3 protein: CASSTRNYGYTF. CDR3 in DNA: TGTGCCAGCTCCACCCGAAACTATGGCTACACCTTC.

The V call is TRBV6-5, the J call TRBJ2-7, with D uncertain. V was shortened by 5 bases and J by 5 bases, with 13 bases between the two germline ends. The CDR3 has 13 amino acids. The germline gives CDR1 MNHEY, CDR2 SVGAGI. CDR3 DNA: TGTGCCAGCAGTCCCTCTGGCCTTAACGAGCAGTACTTC. Translation gives CASSPSGLNEQYF.

The chain carries TRBV7-3 and TRBJ2-4, with TRBD2 matching 13 bases. CDR3 length equals 18 residues. The V gene end was trimmed by 4 bases and the J gene end by 0 bases; junction bases not matched to a gene: 6. In germline, CDR1 is SGHTA, CDR2 FQGTGA. CDR3 in amino acids: CASSYGLAGDVAKNIQYF. The CDR3 coding sequence is TGTGCCAGCAGCTATGGACTAGCGGGGGATGTAGCCAAAAACATTCAGTACTTC.